Below, 2 T cell receptor beta chains from the same sample are listed, as sequenced in a study of blood T cell repertoires in COVID-19. The data were produced by immunoSEQ multiplex PCR, yet TCRdb's version contains in-frame clones alone and is incomplete. The sample holds roughly 460,000 clones; around nine tenths are singletons and the top ten take roughly 0.84%. The sequencing sample was made of peripheral blood. These receptor sequences come from a man younger than 30 with COVID-19, enrolled during active disease.

The chain links TRBV7-9 to TRBJ1-1; 7 nucleotides match TRBD1. The CDR3 is 17 residues long. Germline CDR1 and CDR2: SEHNR and FQNEAQ (reference sequence). V shed 5 bases and J 7 bases; nucleotides not matched to a gene: 19. CDR3 nucleotide sequence: TGTGCCAGCAGCCCATCGACCACAGGGGCGGGAGGGGTTGAAGCTTTCTTT. It yields the protein CASSPSTTGAGGVEAFF. The variable domain in full, with the rest retrieved from reference TRBV7-9 and TRBJ1-1, is DTGVSQNPRHKITKRGQNVTFRCDPISEHNRLYWYRQTLGQGPEFLTYFQNEAQLEKSRLLSDRFSAERPKGSFSTLEIQRTEQGDSAMYLCASSPSTTGAGGVEAFFGQGTRLTVV.

This clone was found once. The sample holds other DNA sequences that translate to the same CDR3. V and J are TRBV10-3 and TRBJ2-5, with 7 bases that match TRBD1. The CDR3 is 13 amino acids. The junction had 3 bases not matched to a gene; V was cut back by 6 bases and J by 2 bases. In germline, CDR1 is ENHRY, CDR2 SYGVKD. CDR3 region: CAISRDSQETQYF. In DNA, the CDR3 is TGTGCCATCAGCCGGGACAGTCAAGAGACCCAGTACTTC.